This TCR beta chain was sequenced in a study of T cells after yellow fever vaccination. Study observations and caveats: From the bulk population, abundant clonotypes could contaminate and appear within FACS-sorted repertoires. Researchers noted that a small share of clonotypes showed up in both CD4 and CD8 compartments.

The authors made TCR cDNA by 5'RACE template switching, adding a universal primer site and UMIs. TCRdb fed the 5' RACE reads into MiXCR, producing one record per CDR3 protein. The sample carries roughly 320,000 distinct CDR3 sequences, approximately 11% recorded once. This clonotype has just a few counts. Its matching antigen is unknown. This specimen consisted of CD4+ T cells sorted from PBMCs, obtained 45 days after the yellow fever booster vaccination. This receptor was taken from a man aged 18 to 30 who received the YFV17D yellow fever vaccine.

In DNA form, the CDR3 reads TGTGCCAGTAGTGCCACAGTTAACTATGGCTACACCTTC. It specifies CASSATVNYGYTF. The chain is built from TRBV19 and TRBJ1-2, with D unresolved. Germline CDR1 is LNHDA and CDR2 is SQIVND (reference sequence). Trimming left V 5 bases short and J 1 base short, with 8 bases between. CDR3 size: 13 residues.